The rows below give T cell receptor beta chains drawn from one sample of a study of shared clonotypes between healthy human individuals. The method was immunoSEQ multiplex PCR; TCRdb's version includes in-frame clones alone and lacks a portion of them. The sample shows about 2.4 million clones, approximately 94% of them seen only once. Sequenced input: naive CD4+ T cells from PBMCs. The receptors shown here come from a young man in good health. Some clones in this sample may be carry-over from other donors' samples. CDR3s include the opening cysteine and the closing phenylalanine or tryptophan. Clone size is shown for a subset of rows, as once, few, many or a class of expanded clone.

CDR3aa	abundance	v_gene	j_gene
CASSSPPRLAGGETQYF	NA	TRBV7-9	TRBJ2-5
CASSPNQPGTWETQYF	NA	TRBV11-2	TRBJ2-5
CASSPSGTSGNNEQFF	NA	TRBV18	TRBJ2-1
CASSPPRTLFTDTQYF	NA	TRBV27	TRBJ2-3
CASSLLGLAAPTDTQYF	NA	TRBV7-2	TRBJ2-3
CASSRGLAVPRTYEQYF	NA	TRBV21-1	TRBJ2-7
CASSLVREGVETQYF	NA	TRBV5-6	TRBJ2-5
CASSPDPNTEAFF	NA	TRBV5-1	TRBJ1-1
CASSYPDGSYEQYF	NA	TRBV6-6	TRBJ2-7
CASSVHRAEAFF	NA	TRBV6-1	TRBJ1-1
CASIGRTLNTEAFF	NA	TRBV19	TRBJ1-1
CATRGWSYEQYF	NA	TRBV2	TRBJ2-7
CASSRGEIYEQYF	NA	TRBV4-3	TRBJ2-7
CASSNVRDRGYEQYF	NA	TRBV19	TRBJ2-7
CAGDPGGPYNEQFF	NA	TRBV2	TRBJ2-1
CASTPPGGHNTEAFF	NA	TRBV6-6	TRBJ1-1
CATSRGAETQYF	few	TRBV15	TRBJ2-5
CSAYRGWENIQYF	once	TRBV29-1	TRBJ2-4
CASSSKGVYPEAFF	NA	TRBV13	TRBJ1-1
CSVGQGIGGYTF	NA	TRBV29-1	TRBJ1-2
CASSALAGDNEQFF	NA	TRBV18	TRBJ2-1
CASTKLGSGNTIYF	NA	TRBV7-2	TRBJ1-3
CASSTLGASGSRDNEQFF	NA	TRBV19	TRBJ2-1
CASSSPTYYRVDKAFF	once	TRBV5-5	TRBJ1-1
CASSRLTGELFF	few	TRBV4-1	TRBJ2-2
CASSKTGNSGNTIYF	NA	TRBV5-1	TRBJ1-3
CASSLRGVTSRAGETQYF	NA	TRBV7-2	TRBJ2-5
CASSVDIMGGGTEAFF	NA	TRBV9	TRBJ1-1
CASSLAGGAGGLKYGYTF	NA	TRBV5-4	TRBJ1-2
CASSRDPQGNGELFF	NA	TRBV5-1	TRBJ2-2
CASSPRGLTVGIETQYF	NA	TRBV9	TRBJ2-5
CASRTEGMNTEAFF	few	TRBV6-4	TRBJ1-1
CASSFRARGELFF	NA	TRBV6-5	TRBJ2-2
CASRGQALETQYF	NA	TRBV5-1	TRBJ2-5
CASSPTGGAYQPQHF	NA	TRBV28	TRBJ1-5
CASSFGFGDQPQHF	NA	TRBV27	TRBJ1-5
CASSPAVMNTEAFF	NA	TRBV10-2	TRBJ1-1
CASRAGLSGYTF	NA	TRBV25-1	TRBJ1-2
CASSQSPHFRSGSLLGPTDTQYF	NA	TRBV23-1	TRBJ2-3
CASSVALGGYTF	NA	TRBV9	TRBJ1-2
CASSLGGGNTIYF	NA	TRBV28	TRBJ1-3